A single sample is the source of the 17 T cell receptor beta chains below, sequenced in a study of immune evolution from preneoplasia to lung adenocarcinoma. The method was immunoSEQ multiplex PCR; TCRdb's version includes in-frame clones alone and lacks a portion of them. The sample has 3,000 to 4,500 clones, about four fifths seen once. The sequencing input was FFPE adjacent normal lung tissue. These receptors all stem from a person between 55 and 80 years old with lung adenocarcinoma.

The rearrangement joins TRBV27 to TRBJ1-3; 7 bases agree with TRBD1. With 5 bases clipped from V and 0 bases from J, the junction kept 7 bases outside the gene matches. This CDR3 spans 16 amino acids. Germline CDR1 MNHEY, CDR2 SMNVEV (reference sequence). In DNA, the CDR3 is TGTGCCAGCAGTCAAACAGGGGCAATCTCTGGAAACACCATATATTTT. Translated, it gives CASSQTGAISGNTIYF.

The chain couples TRBV29-1 to TRBJ2-1; 10 positions match TRBD2. The V and J ends lost 3 bases and 4 bases, in that order; junction bases with no gene match: 3. This CDR3 has 14 residues. Germline V gives CDR1 SQVTM, CDR2 ANQGSEA. The CDR3 sequence is CSVDTSGVYNEQFF. CDR3 bases: TGCAGCGTTGATACTAGCGGGGTTTACAATGAGCAGTTCTTC.

This clone is a singleton in its sample. The rearrangement joins TRBV29-1 to TRBJ2-5, with D perhaps matching TRBD2 (6 bases). With 7 bases removed from V and 0 bases from J, the gap between germline ends came to 12 bases. Germline values: CDR1 SQVTM, CDR2 ANQGSEA. The CDR3 extends over 13 amino acids. The CDR3 DNA is TGCAGCGGGAGGGAGTTCTACCAAGAGACCCAGTACTTC. It encodes CSGREFYQETQYF.

The CDR3 DNA reads as TGTGCCAGCAGTACTCAGACAGGGGGCAATGAGCAGTTCTTC. Protein sequence: CASSTQTGGNEQFF. The rearrangement uses TRBV6-6 and TRBJ2-1, with 9 bases fitting TRBD1. V was pared by 5 bases and J by 6 bases, with 5 bases of the junction left unmatched. Germline V CDR1 and CDR2: MNHNY, SVGAGI (reference sequence). CDR3 size: 14 residues.

This chain links TRBV11-3 with TRBJ2-1; weak D call: TRBD2 (5 bases). The CDR3 totals 17 residues. V lost 1 base and J lost 6, with 19 bases in between. Per the germline V gene, CDR1 is SGHNT and CDR2 is YENEEA. Here the CDR3 DNA reads TGTGCCAGCAGCTTAGTGGCGGGCCAGGTTCCCCCCAATGAGCAGTTCTTC. Protein sequence: CASSLVAGQVPPNEQFF.

The genes are TRBV30 and TRBJ1-2, with TRBD1 matching over 7 bases. Germline values: CDR1 GTSNPN, CDR2 SVGIG (reference sequence). This CDR3 region has 14 residues. V was pared by 6 bases and J by 0 bases, with 7 bases of the junction left unmatched. The CDR3 nucleotides are TGTGCCTGCCCGGCCGGGACAGCTAACTATGGCTACACCTTC. The encoded protein is CACPAGTANYGYTF.

This rearrangement joins TRBV6-1 to TRBJ1-2; no firm D call. V lost 8 bases, J lost 2 bases, and 12 bases lay in between. CDR1 MNHNS and CDR2 SASEGT come from the germline V gene. The CDR3 extends over 13 amino acids. CDR3 sequence (DNA): TGTGCCAGCGTCTTGGGCCGAAACTATGGCTACACCTTC. It translates to CASVLGRNYGYTF.

The chain links TRBV5-4 to TRBJ2-2; possibly TRBD1 for D (5 bases). In germline, CDR1 is SGHNT, CDR2 YYREEE (reference sequence). The CDR3 is 15 amino acids. The germline V and J ends were trimmed by 1 base and 1 base, with 8 bases remaining between them. DNA of the CDR3: TGTGCCAGCAGCTTGTGGGGCGGGAACACCGGGGAGCTGTTTTTT. It codes for CASSLWGGNTGELFF.

The rearrangement joins TRBV15 to TRBJ2-4; weak D call: TRBD1 (6 bases). V was trimmed by 3 bases and J by 0 bases, leaving 15 bases between them. Germline values: CDR1 LNHNV, CDR2 YYDKDF (reference sequence). The CDR3 covers 17 residues. The CDR3: CATSSTQGVLAKNIQYF. CDR3 DNA: TGTGCCACCAGCAGTACACAGGGAGTTCTAGCCAAAAACATTCAGTACTTC.

This rearrangement joins TRBV13 to TRBJ2-7; D might be TRBD2 (5 bases). V lost 2 bases to trimming and J lost 4 bases, with 12 bases between them. Germline assignment: CDR1 PRHDT and CDR2 FYEKMQ (reference sequence). This CDR3 comprises 14 residues. CDR3 in amino acids: CASSLRGSRYEQYF. The CDR3 DNA reads TGTGCCAGCAGCTTACGAGGGAGTCGATACGAGCAGTACTTC.

The V call is TRBV6-4, the J call TRBJ2-2, with D unresolved. This CDR3 contains 13 residues. Germline values: CDR1 MRHNA, CDR2 SNTAGT. V gave up 10 bases and J gave up 5 bases, with 14 bases separating them. The CDR3 DNA follows: TGTGCCAACAGCGAAAAGGGAACCGGGGAGCTGTTTTTT. This gives the protein CANSEKGTGELFF.

Details on this clone: The junction shows a germline mismatch at one end, possibly a read error. The chain joins TRBV7-7 to TRBJ2-5; TRBD2 might be the D (5 bases). CDR1 is SSHAT, CDR2 FNYEAQ, per germline (reference sequence). The CDR3 spans 15 residues. The CDR3 DNA is TGTGCTAGCAGCTTAGGCGGCGGGCCGGTACAGACCCAGTACTTC. Translation: CASSLGGGPVQTQYF.

The chain employs TRBV2 and TRBJ2-7, with TRBD2 as a possible D gene (5 bases). V lost 10 bases and J 3 bases, leaving 22 bases between the germline ends. The CDR3 extends over 15 amino acids. Germline loops: CDR1 SNHLY, CDR2 FYNNEI. The CDR3 coding sequence is TGTGCCACTAGCCCGGGGTTCTCTAGACACTACGAGCAGTACTTC. Translated: CATSPGFSRHYEQYF.

This rearrangement joins TRBV9 to TRBJ2-7; TRBD2 aligns across 12 bases. The V gene end was trimmed by 3 bases and the J gene end by 9 bases; junction bases not matched to a gene: 4. CDR3 size: 13 residues. Germline V gene sequence: CDR1 SGDLS, CDR2 YYNGEE. The CDR3 region is CASSDRLAGVQYF. Written as DNA, the CDR3 is TGTGCCAGCAGCGACAGACTAGCGGGAGTGCAGTACTTC.

The chain recombines TRBV29-1 with TRBJ1-3, with no clear D. The germline V gene encodes CDR1 SQVTM and CDR2 ANQGSEA. V was cut by 4 bases and J by 0 bases, with 13 bases left in between. This CDR3 has 15 residues. As DNA, the CDR3 is TGCAGCGTTGGAGACATAACTTCCTCTGGAAACACCATATATTTT. This gives the protein CSVGDITSSGNTIYF.

The J gene is TRBJ1-2, the V gene TRBV7-2; D is uncertain. Germline CDR1 is SGHTA and CDR2 is FQGNSA. Between the trimmed V and J ends, which lost 0 bases and 5 bases, there was a span of 4 bases. The CDR3 has 12 residues. In DNA form, the CDR3 reads TGTGCCAGCAGCTTAGCAGGGTATGGCTACACCTTC. Protein: CASSLAGYGYTF.

Remarks on this clone: Germline is not matched at one junction end, which may reflect a read error. The CDR3 DNA is TGTGCCAGCAGTGAAGTACCGACCCACTTC. This translates into CASSEVPTHF. This sequence joins TRBV6-1 and TRBJ2-7, with no clear D. The CDR3 length is 10 residues. Looked up from germline, CDR1 is MNHNS and CDR2 is SASEGT.